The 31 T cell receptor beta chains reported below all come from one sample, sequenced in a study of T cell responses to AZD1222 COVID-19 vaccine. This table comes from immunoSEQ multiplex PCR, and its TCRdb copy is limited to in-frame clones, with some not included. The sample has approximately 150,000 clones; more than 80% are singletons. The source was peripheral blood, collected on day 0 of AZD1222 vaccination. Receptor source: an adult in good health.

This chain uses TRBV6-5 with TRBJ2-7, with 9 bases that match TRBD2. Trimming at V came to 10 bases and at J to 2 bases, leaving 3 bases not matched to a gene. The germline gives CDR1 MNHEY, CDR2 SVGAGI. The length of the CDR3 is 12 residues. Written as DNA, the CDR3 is TGTGCCACCAGACTAGCGGCCTACGAGCAGTACTTC. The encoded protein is CATRLAAYEQYF.

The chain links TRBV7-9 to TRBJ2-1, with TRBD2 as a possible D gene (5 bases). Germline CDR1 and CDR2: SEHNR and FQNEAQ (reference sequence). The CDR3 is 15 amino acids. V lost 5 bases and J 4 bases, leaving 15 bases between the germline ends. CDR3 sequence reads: CASSPPGITYNEQFF. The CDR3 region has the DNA TGTGCCAGCAGCCCGCCGGGGATAACTTACAATGAGCAGTTCTTC.

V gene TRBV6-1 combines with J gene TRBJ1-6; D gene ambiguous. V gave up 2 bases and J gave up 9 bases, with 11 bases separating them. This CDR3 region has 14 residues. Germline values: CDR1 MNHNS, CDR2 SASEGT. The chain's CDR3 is CASSERIPGSPLHF. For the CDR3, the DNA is TGTGCCAGCAGTGAACGGATTCCGGGTTCACCCCTCCACTTT.

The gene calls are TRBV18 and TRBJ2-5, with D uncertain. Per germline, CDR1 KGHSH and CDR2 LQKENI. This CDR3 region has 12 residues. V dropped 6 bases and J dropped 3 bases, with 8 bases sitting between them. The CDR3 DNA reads TGTGCCAGCTCCCCAGTCGAAGAGACCCAGTACTTC. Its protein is CASSPVEETQYF.

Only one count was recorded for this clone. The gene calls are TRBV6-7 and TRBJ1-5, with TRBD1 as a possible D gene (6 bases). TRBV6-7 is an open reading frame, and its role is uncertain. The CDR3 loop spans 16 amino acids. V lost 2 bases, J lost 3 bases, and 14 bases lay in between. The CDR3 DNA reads TGTGCCAGCAGTTACCGTGGACAGCTAGACAATCAGCCCCAGCATTTT. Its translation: CASSYRGQLDNQPQHF.

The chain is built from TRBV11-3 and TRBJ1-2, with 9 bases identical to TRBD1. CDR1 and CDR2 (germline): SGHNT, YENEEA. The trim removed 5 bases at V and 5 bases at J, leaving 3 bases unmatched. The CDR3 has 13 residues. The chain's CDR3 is CASSRDREYGYTF. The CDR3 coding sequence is TGTGCCAGCAGCCGGGACAGGGAATATGGCTACACCTTC.

In DNA, the CDR3 is TGCGCCAGCAGCCAAGGAGCCTACGGGGCTTTCTTT. Amino acid sequence: CASSQGAYGAFF. The gene calls are TRBV4-1 and TRBJ1-1; D unclear. The germline CDR1 and CDR2 sequences are MGHRA and YSYEKL. The CDR3 is made up of 12 amino acids. Trimming took off 1 base at V and 11 bases at J, with 11 bases between the two ends.

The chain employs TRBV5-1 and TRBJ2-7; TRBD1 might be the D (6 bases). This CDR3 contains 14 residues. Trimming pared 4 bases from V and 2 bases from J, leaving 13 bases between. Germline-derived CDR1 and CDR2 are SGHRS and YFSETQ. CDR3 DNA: TGCGCCAGCAGCCTCGGACAGTCCCCCTACGAGCAGTACTTC. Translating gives CASSLGQSPYEQYF. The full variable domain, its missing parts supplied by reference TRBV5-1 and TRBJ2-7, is KAGVTQTPRYLIKTRGQQVTLSCSPISGHRSVSWYQQTPGQGLQFLFEYFSETQRNKGNFPGRFSGRQFSNSRSEMNVSTLELGDSALYLCASSLGQSPYEQYFGPGTRLTVT.

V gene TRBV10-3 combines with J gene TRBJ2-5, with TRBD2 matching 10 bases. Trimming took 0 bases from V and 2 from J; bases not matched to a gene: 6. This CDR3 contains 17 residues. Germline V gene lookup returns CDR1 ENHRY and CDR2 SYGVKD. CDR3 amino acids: CAISESIGLAAQETQYF. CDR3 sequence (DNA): TGTGCCATCAGTGAGTCGATAGGACTAGCGGCACAAGAGACCCAGTACTTC.

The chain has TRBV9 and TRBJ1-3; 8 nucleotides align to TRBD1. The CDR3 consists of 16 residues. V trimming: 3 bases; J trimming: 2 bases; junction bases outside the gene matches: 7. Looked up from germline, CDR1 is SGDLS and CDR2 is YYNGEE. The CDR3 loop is CASSAYRGSAGNTIYF. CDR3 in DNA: TGTGCCAGCAGCGCCTACAGGGGGAGCGCTGGAAACACCATATATTTT.

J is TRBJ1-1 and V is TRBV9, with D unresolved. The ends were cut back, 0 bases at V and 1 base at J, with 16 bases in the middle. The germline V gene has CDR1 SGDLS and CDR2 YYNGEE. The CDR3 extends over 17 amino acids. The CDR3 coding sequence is TGTGCCAGCAGCGTAGAAGGATTGGCAGCTAAGAACACTGAAGCTTTCTTT. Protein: CASSVEGLAAKNTEAFF.

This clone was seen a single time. CDR3 residues: CASSPSHTGGEAFF. As DNA, the CDR3 is TGTGCCAGCTCACCCTCTCACACAGGGGGTGAAGCTTTCTTT. The V and J genes are TRBV18 and TRBJ1-1; 8 nucleotides agree with TRBD1. Trimming removed 3 bases from V and 7 bases from J; junction bases left unmatched: 7. The CDR3 contains 14 residues. Germline CDR1 and CDR2: KGHSH and LQKENI.

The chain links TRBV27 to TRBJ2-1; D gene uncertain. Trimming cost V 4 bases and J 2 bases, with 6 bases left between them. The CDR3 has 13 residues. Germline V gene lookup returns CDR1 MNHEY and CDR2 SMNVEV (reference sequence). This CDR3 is CASSSYPYNEQFF. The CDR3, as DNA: TGTGCCAGCAGTTCTTACCCCTACAATGAGCAGTTCTTC.

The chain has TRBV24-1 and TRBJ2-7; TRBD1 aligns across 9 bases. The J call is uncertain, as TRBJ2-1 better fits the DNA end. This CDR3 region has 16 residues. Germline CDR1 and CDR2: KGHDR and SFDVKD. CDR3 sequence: CATGPGLGTGLNEQFF. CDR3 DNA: TGTGCCACCGGGCCAGGGCTTGGGACAGGGCTGAATGAGCAGTTCTTC.

The CDR3 spells CASSLALAGVGGSSYEQYF. CDR3 nucleotide sequence: TGCGCCAGCAGCTTGGCCTTAGCTGGAGTGGGAGGGAGCTCCTACGAGCAGTACTTC. The rearrangement joins TRBV5-1 to TRBJ2-7; 7 bases align to TRBD2. The V gene end was trimmed by 0 bases and the J gene end by 0 bases; junction bases not matched to a gene: 15. The CDR3 sequence is 19 residues long. Germline V lookup: CDR1 SGHRS, CDR2 YFSETQ. The complete variable domain, with remaining parts taken from reference TRBV5-1 and TRBJ2-7, reads KAGVTQTPRYLIKTRGQQVTLSCSPISGHRSVSWYQQTPGQGLQFLFEYFSETQRNKGNFPGRFSGRQFSNSRSEMNVSTLELGDSALYLCASSLALAGVGGSSYEQYFGPGTRLTVT.

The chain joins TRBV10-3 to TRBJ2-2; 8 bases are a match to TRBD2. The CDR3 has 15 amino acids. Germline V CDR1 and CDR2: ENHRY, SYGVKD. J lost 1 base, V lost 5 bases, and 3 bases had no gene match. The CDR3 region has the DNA TGTGCCATCAGTCCGGGACTAGAGAACACCGGGGAGCTGTTTTTT. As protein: CAISPGLENTGELFF.

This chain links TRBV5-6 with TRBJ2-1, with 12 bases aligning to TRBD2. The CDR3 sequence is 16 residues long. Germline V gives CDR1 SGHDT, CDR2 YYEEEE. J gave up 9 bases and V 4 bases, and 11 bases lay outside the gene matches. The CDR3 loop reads CASSADPSGRALEQFF. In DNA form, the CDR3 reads TGTGCCAGCAGCGCAGACCCTAGCGGGAGGGCTCTTGAGCAGTTCTTC. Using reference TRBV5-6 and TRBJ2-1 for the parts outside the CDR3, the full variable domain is DAGVTQSPTHLIKTRGQQVTLRCSPKSGHDTVSWYQQALGQGPQFIFQYYEEEERQRGNFPDRFSGHQFPNYSSELNVNALLLGDSALYLCASSADPSGRALEQFFGPGTRLTVL.

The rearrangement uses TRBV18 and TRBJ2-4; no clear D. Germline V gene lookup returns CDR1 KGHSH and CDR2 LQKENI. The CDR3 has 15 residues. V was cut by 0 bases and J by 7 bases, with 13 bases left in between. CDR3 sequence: CASSPPSLRLNIQYF. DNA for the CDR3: TGTGCCAGCTCACCACCAAGTCTCAGACTGAACATTCAGTACTTC.

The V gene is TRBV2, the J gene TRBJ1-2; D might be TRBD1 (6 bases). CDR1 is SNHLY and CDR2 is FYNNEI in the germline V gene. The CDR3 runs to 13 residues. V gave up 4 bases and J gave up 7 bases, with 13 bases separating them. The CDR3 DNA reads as TGTGCCAGCAGTGGTTTGGGGGCGAGTGGCTACACCTTC. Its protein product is CASSGLGASGYTF.

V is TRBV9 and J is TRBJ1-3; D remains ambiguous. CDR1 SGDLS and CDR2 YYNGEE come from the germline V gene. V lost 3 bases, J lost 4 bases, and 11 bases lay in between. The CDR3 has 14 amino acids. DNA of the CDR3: TGTGCCAGCAGCGAAACGTTGGGAGGAAACACCATATATTTT. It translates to CASSETLGGNTIYF.

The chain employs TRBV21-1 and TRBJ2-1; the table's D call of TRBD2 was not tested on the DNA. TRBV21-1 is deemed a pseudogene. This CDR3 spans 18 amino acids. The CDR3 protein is CASSKARLAGEIMNEQFF. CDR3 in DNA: TGTGCCAGCAGCAAAGCGCGCCTAGCGGGAGAAATTATGAATGAGCAGTTCTTC.

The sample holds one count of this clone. The CDR3 DNA reads as TGTGCCAGCAGCCAGATATCAGTGAACACTGAAGCTTTCTTT. Amino acids: CASSQISVNTEAFF. This chain connects TRBV5-5 to TRBJ1-1; the D is unclear. The CDR3 extends over 14 amino acids. The germline gives CDR1 SGHKS, CDR2 YYEKEE (reference sequence). Trimming shortened V by 4 bases and J by 0 bases, and 10 bases separated the two germline ends.

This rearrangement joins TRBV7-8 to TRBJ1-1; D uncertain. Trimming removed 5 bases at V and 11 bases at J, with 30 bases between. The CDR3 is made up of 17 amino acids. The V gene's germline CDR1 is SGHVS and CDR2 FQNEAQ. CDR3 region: CASSGIGPTRLSVEAFF. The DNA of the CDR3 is TGTGCCAGCAGCGGAATCGGTCCGACCCGCCTCTCCGTAGAGGCTTTCTTT.

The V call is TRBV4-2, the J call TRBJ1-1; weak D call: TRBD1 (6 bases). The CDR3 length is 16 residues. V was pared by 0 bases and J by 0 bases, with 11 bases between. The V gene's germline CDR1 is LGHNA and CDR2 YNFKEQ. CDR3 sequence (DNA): TGTGCCAGCAGCCAAGATCCTCAGGGGCTGAACACTGAAGCTTTCTTT. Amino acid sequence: CASSQDPQGLNTEAFF.

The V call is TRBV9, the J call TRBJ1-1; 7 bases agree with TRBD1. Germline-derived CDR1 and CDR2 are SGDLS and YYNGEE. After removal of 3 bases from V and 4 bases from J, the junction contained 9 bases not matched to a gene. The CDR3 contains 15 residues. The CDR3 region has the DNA TGTGCCAGCAGCGCCCGGACAGGAGGTACCACTGAAGCTTTCTTT. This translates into CASSARTGGTTEAFF. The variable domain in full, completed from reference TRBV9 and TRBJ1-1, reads DSGVTQTPKHLITATGQRVTLRCSPRSGDLSVYWYQQSLDQGLQFLIQYYNGEERAKGNILERFSAQQFPDLHSELNLSSLELGDSALYFCASSARTGGTTEAFFGQGTRLTVV.

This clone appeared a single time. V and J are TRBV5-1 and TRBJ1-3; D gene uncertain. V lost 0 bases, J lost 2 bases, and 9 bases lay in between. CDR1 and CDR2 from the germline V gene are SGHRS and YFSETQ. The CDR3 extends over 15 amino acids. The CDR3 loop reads CASSLGGLTGNTIYF. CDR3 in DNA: TGCGCCAGCAGCTTGGGTGGACTTACTGGAAACACCATATATTTT. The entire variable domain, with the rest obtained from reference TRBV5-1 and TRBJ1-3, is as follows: KAGVTQTPRYLIKTRGQQVTLSCSPISGHRSVSWYQQTPGQGLQFLFEYFSETQRNKGNFPGRFSGRQFSNSRSEMNVSTLELGDSALYLCASSLGGLTGNTIYFGEGSWLTVV.

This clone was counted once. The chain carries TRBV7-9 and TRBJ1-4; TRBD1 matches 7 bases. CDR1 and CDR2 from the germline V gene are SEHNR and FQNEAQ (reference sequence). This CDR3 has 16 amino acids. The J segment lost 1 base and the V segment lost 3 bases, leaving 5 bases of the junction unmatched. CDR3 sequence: CASSLAGGLTNEKLFF. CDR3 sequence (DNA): TGTGCCAGCAGCTTGGCAGGGGGATTAACTAATGAAAAACTGTTTTTT.

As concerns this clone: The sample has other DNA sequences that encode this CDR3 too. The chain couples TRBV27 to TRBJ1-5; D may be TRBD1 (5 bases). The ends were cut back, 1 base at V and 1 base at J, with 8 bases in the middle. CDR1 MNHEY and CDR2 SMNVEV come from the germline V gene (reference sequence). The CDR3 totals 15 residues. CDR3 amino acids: CASSLWGSSNQPQHF. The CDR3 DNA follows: TGTGCCAGCAGTTTATGGGGGTCGAGCAATCAGCCCCAGCATTTT.

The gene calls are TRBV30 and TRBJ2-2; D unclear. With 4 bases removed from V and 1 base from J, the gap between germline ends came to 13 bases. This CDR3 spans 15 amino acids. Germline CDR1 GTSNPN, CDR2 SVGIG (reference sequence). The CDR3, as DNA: TGTGCCTGGATGCTGCCTGGGGTGAACACCGGGGAGCTGTTTTTT. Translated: CAWMLPGVNTGELFF.

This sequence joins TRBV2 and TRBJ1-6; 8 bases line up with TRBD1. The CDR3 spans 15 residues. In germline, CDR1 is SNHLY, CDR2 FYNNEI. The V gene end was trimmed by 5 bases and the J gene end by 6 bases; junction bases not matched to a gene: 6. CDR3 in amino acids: CASSSDGQGNSPLHF. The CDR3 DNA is TGTGCCAGCAGTTCCGACGGACAGGGTAATTCACCCCTCCACTTT. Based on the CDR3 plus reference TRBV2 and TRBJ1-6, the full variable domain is EPEVTQTPSHQVTQMGQEVILRCVPISNHLYFYWYRQILGQKVEFLVSFYNNEISEKSEIFDDQFSVERPDGSNFTLKIRSTKLEDSAMYFCASSSDGQGNSPLHFGNGTRLTVT.

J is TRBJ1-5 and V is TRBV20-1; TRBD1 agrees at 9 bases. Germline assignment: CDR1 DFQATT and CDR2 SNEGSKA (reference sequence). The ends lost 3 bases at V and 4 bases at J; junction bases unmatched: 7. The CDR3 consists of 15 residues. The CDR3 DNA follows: TGCAGTGCTAGTTCTCCGGGACAGGGTAATCAGCCCCAGCATTTT. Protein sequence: CSASSPGQGNQPQHF.